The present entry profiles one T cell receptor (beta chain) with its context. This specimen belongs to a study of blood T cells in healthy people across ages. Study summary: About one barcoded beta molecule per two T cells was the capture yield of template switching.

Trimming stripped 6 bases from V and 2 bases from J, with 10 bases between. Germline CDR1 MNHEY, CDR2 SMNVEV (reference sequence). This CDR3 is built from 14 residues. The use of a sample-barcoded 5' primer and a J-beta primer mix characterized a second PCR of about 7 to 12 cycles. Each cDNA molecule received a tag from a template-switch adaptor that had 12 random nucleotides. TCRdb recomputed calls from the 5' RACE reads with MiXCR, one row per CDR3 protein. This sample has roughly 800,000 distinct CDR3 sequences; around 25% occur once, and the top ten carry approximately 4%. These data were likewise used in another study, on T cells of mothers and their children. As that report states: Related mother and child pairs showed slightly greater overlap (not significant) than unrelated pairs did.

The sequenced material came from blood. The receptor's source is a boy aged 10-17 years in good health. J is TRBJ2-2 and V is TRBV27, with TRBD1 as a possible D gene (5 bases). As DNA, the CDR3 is TGTGCCAGCAGCAAAGACAGAAACACCGGGGAGCTGTTTTTT. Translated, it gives CASSKDRNTGELFF.